Following are 8 T cell receptor beta chains from one sample sequenced in a study of blood T cell repertoires in COVID-19. Assay: immunoSEQ multiplex PCR; the TCRdb copy retains only in-frame clones and omits some. The sample yields roughly 170,000 clones, around 73% seen once. The source material was PBMCs or T cells enriched from blood (not recorded which). These receptors were taken from a woman aged 50 to 60 who had recovered from COVID-19.

This clone was recorded many times. The chain couples TRBV28 to TRBJ2-7; TRBD2 matches 7 bases. CDR3 length: 14 residues. Germline CDR1 reads MDHEN; CDR2 reads SYDVKM. V trimming: 2 bases; J trimming: 5 bases; junction bases outside the gene matches: 6. DNA of the CDR3: TGTGCCAGCAGTTTAGCGGGAGTACCCCACGAGCAGTACTTC. It translates to CASSLAGVPHEQYF.

This clone turned up a few times. The CDR3: CASSLRQGEKDTQYF. CDR3 bases: TGTGCCAGCAGCTTAAGACAGGGGGAAAAAGATACGCAGTATTTT. The chain uses TRBV11-2 and TRBJ2-3, with 9 bases fitting TRBD1. Germline V lookup: CDR1 SGHAT, CDR2 FQNNGV. This CDR3 comprises 15 residues. The junction had 5 bases not matched to a gene; V was cut back by 2 bases and J by 5 bases.

With respect to this clone: At one end the junction does not follow the germline gene, possibly because of a read error. V and J are TRBV5-4 and TRBJ1-2; TRBD1 is a possible D gene (5 bases). The germline V gene encodes CDR1 SGHNT and CDR2 YYREEE (reference sequence). This CDR3 is 15 amino acids long. The CDR3 bases are TGTGCCAGCAGATTGGCCGGGCCCAGGGAATCGGGCTACACCTTC. Its protein product is CASRLAGPRESGYTF.

This rearrangement joins TRBV6-2 or TRBV6-3 to TRBJ1-1; the D gene is possibly TRBD1 (6 bases). Per germline, CDR1 MNHEY and CDR2 SVGEGT. This CDR3 contains 14 residues. The germline V and J ends were trimmed by 4 bases and 1 base, with 10 bases remaining between them. Here the CDR3 reads CASSFPGQNTEAFF. The DNA of the CDR3 is TGTGCCAGCAGTTTTCCGGGACAGAACACTGAAGCTTTCTTT.

This chain connects TRBV28 to TRBJ2-7; a possible D gene is TRBD2 (5 bases). The CDR3 covers 14 residues. Trimming left V 6 bases short and J 6 bases short, with 18 bases between. Germline-derived CDR1 and CDR2 are MDHEN and SYDVKM. DNA of the CDR3: TGTGCCAGCAGCACCACACCCCCGGGGAGCGAGCAGTACTTC. It translates to CASSTTPPGSEQYF.

This clone was detected only once. The rearrangement joins TRBV4-3 to TRBJ1-2, with D possibly being TRBD1 (6 bases). The CDR3 is 14 amino acids. Trimming stripped 0 bases from V and 8 bases from J, with 13 bases between. Germline V gives CDR1 LGHNA, CDR2 YSLEER. CDR3 sequence (DNA): TGCGCCAGCAGCCAAGATTTACAGCAGGGGGGCTACACCTTC. Protein sequence: CASSQDLQQGGYTF.

The V gene is TRBV15, the J gene TRBJ2-7; possibly TRBD1 for D (6 bases). Germline lookup yields CDR1 LNHNV and CDR2 YYDKDF (reference sequence). V gave up 5 bases and J gave up 4 bases, with 24 bases separating them. The CDR3 loop spans 17 amino acids. The CDR3 sequence: CATSGIPYRDSLYEQYF. The CDR3 DNA sequence: TGTGCCACCAGCGGCATTCCCTACAGGGATTCCCTTTACGAGCAGTACTTC.

The chain combines TRBV3-1 (or the pseudogene TRBV3-2) with TRBJ2-7; D remains unclear. The CDR3 has 15 amino acids. Germline lookup yields CDR1 LGHDT and CDR2 YNNKEL (reference sequence). Trimming took off 4 bases at V and 6 bases at J, with 19 bases between the two ends. The CDR3 DNA sequence: TGTGCCAGCAGCCCCTTCTCCACTCCCCTTCTCGAGCAGTACTTC. This translates into CASSPFSTPLLEQYF.